The present TCR beta chain was sequenced within a study of human T cells and chemical hapten exposure. Turning to the study itself: The variation in per-sample TCR yields arose mainly from small differences in pooled library volumes.

V lost 5 bases, J lost 10 bases, and 19 bases lay in between. This CDR3 has 14 amino acids. Germline V gene lookup returns CDR1 SGHTA and CDR2 FQGNSA. In the library, unique molecular identifiers were attached to individual cDNA molecules. Each CDR3 protein is one row after TCRdb ran MiXCR on the RACE reads. The repertoire consists of under 95,000 distinct CDR3 sequences, with about 8.6% occurring once and the leading ten covering roughly 3.1%. Study-level findings and limits: High-frequency TCRs, those above 1 in 1000, stayed the same after DPC sensitization.

The time point denotes: healthy volunteer bleed at 2 weeks. The template was total RNA from unfractionated whole blood. The table lists this clonotype with a few counts. What it binds is not known. The sequenced material came from whole blood. The chain couples TRBV7-2 to TRBJ2-3; perhaps D is TRBD1 or TRBD2 (5 bases each). The receptor was isolated from a female donor in good health. Some clones in this sample may be carry-over from other donors' samples. In nucleotides, the CDR3 is TGTGCCAGCAGCCCGGGGCTCACCGGCTACCCGCAGTATTTT. It yields the protein CASSPGLTGYPQYF.